The 20 T cell receptor beta chains below were found in one sample sequenced in a study of CXCR3-negative and CXCR3-positive naive CD8 T cells. Broader study findings: Against CXCR3-negative naive cells, CXCR3-positive naive cells showed more hydrophobic TRB CDR3s.

5' RACE that incorporated UMI labels was used to prepare the TRB cDNA libraries. TCRdb reprocessed the 5' RACE reads and keeps a single row for each CDR3 protein, giving no DNA. The sample table includes about 150,000 distinct CDR3 sequences. These receptors' targets are unknown. The sequenced material came from naive CXCR3+ CD8+ T cells from blood. Subset meaning: CD45RO-CCR7+CD27+CD95- naive CD8+ T cells expressing CXCR3 (TNR3+). These receptors were obtained from a human donor in good health. Some clones in this sample may be carry-over from other donors' samples.

The chain links TRBV7-9 to TRBJ1-6; the TCRdb D gene call, TRBD1, has no DNA to confirm it. The germline CDR1 and CDR2 sequences are SEHNR and FQNEAQ (reference sequence). This CDR3 is 14 amino acids long. This CDR3 is CASSSGIGFSPLHF.

CDR3 amino acids: CASSTGLAGGPDHF. This chain uses TRBV7-2 with TRBJ2-5; TCRdb's D call of TRBD2 is untestable without DNA. Germline-derived CDR1 and CDR2 are SGHTA and FQGNSA. The CDR3 loop spans 14 amino acids.

The chain combines TRBV29-1 with TRBJ2-2. This CDR3 is 11 amino acids long. CDR1 SQVTM and CDR2 ANQGSEA come from the germline V gene. CDR3 region: CSVGDGGELFF.

The J gene is TRBJ2-7, the V gene TRBV19; the D call from TCRdb, TRBD2, cannot be confirmed without DNA. Germline lookup yields CDR1 LNHDA and CDR2 SQIVND (reference sequence). CDR3 length: 17 residues. CDR3 loop: CASSSASGGPVLYEQYF.

This chain joins TRBV27 and TRBJ2-3; the TRBD2 assignment by TCRdb is unverifiable without DNA. The CDR3 loop spans 17 amino acids. In germline, CDR1 is MNHEY, CDR2 SMNVEV (reference sequence). The CDR3 loop reads CASSLSGLAGSLDTQYF.

This chain connects TRBV28 to TRBJ1-1; TCRdb's D gene call, TRBD1, goes unchecked for lack of DNA. From germline, CDR1 is MDHEN and CDR2 SYDVKM. CDR3 length equals 13 residues. CDR3 loop: CASSFRESYEAFF.

The chain employs TRBV23-1 and TRBJ1-5; TCRdb proposes TRBD1, but this gene call is untestable without DNA. TRBV23-1 is an ORF, and what it does is uncertain. This CDR3 has 18 residues. The CDR3 here is CASSQWRKLTLGNQPQHF.

The rearrangement uses TRBV27 and TRBJ2-1; TCRdb selects TRBD1, and the lack of DNA leaves this call unchecked. The CDR3 sequence is 13 residues long. The V gene's germline CDR1 is MNHEY and CDR2 SMNVEV (reference sequence). This CDR3 reads CASSLGGISEQFF.

The rearrangement links TRBV20-1 to TRBJ2-7. Germline V lookup: CDR1 DFQATT, CDR2 SNEGSKA (reference sequence). CDR3 length equals 11 residues. The CDR3 spells CSARTAGEQYF.

This chain connects TRBV7-2 to TRBJ2-1; TCRdb's D call, TRBD2, is unchecked because there is no DNA. The CDR3 is made up of 17 amino acids. The germline V gene encodes CDR1 SGHTA and CDR2 FQGNSA. This CDR3 reads CASSFPTSGVMGNEQFF.

The chain is built from TRBV29-1 and TRBJ2-6. From germline, CDR1 is SQVTM and CDR2 ANQGSEA. This CDR3 spans 14 amino acids. The CDR3 region is CSVEVGSGANVLTF. Combining the CDR3 with reference TRBV29-1 and TRBJ2-6 gives the whole variable domain SAVISQKPSRDICQRGTSLTIQCQVDSQVTMMFWYRQQPGQSLTLIATANQGSEATYESGFVIDKFPISRPNLTFSTLTVSNMSPEDSSIYLCSVEVGSGANVLTFGAGSRLTVL.

This CDR3 is CASRTGTSGLQETQYF. The V gene is TRBV27, the J gene TRBJ2-5; TCRdb gives TRBD2 as the D gene, but with no DNA this cannot be confirmed. From germline, CDR1 is MNHEY and CDR2 SMNVEV (reference sequence). The CDR3 has 16 amino acids.

The chain joins TRBV14 to TRBJ2-7. The CDR3 covers 15 residues. CDR1 and CDR2 from the germline V gene are SGHDN and FVKESK. The CDR3 protein is CASSHGITRSYEQYF.

The V and J genes are TRBV5-1 and TRBJ1-5; TCRdb's assignment of TRBD1 cannot be checked, as there is no DNA. Germline V gene lookup returns CDR1 SGHRS and CDR2 YFSETQ. This CDR3 has 15 amino acids. CDR3 region: CASSPGQNSNQPQHF.

The genes are TRBV11-2 and TRBJ2-5; TCRdb indicates TRBD1, and absent DNA this call remains unverified. Looked up from germline, CDR1 is SGHAT and CDR2 is FQNNGV. CDR3 size: 15 residues. The CDR3: CASSPPGHFQETQYF.

This sequence joins TRBV29-1 and TRBJ2-1. The length of the CDR3 is 11 residues. Germline-derived CDR1 and CDR2 are SQVTM and ANQGSEA. CDR3 residues: CSVGGLNEQFF.

The genes are TRBV7-8 and TRBJ2-1; TCRdb picks TRBD2, but there is no DNA to check that call. Looked up from germline, CDR1 is SGHVS and CDR2 is FQNEAQ. The CDR3 loop spans 13 amino acids. The CDR3 here is CASSQGSFDEQFF.

The chain uses TRBV12-3 or TRBV12-4 and TRBJ1-1; there is no DNA to check the TCRdb D call of TRBD1. The CDR3 is made up of 18 amino acids. The CDR3 sequence: CASSFTGRDRKGGTEAFF.

This CDR3 reads CASSFLAGGSTDTQYF. The chain recombines TRBV6-5 with TRBJ2-3; TCRdb indicates TRBD2, and absent DNA this call remains unverified. The CDR3 loop spans 16 amino acids. Germline CDR1 reads MNHEY; CDR2 reads SVGAGI.

The rearrangement uses TRBV4-3 and TRBJ1-2. Looked up from germline, CDR1 is LGHNA and CDR2 is YSLEER. The CDR3 is 14 amino acids. Here the CDR3 reads CASSQDFEGSGYTF.